A single sample is the source of the 17 T cell receptor beta chains below, sequenced in a study of technical replicates of blood from four donors. Some clones are missing from TCRdb's copy, which holds only in-frame ones; the method was immunoSEQ multiplex PCR. The sample has over 70,000 clones, roughly 96% seen once. Sequenced: T cells isolated from PBMCs. The receptors were sampled from a human donor in good health.

The CDR3 nucleotides are TGTGCCATCAGTGAGCGAGAGACAGGGAGTGGTCAGCCCCAGCATTTT. It encodes CAISERETGSGQPQHF. The chain employs TRBV10-3 and TRBJ1-5; 7 positions match TRBD1. CDR3 length: 16 amino acids. V lost 2 bases and J lost 6; bases outside the gene matches: 10. Germline assignment: CDR1 ENHRY and CDR2 SYGVKD.

The chain recombines TRBV6-5 with TRBJ1-1, with 8 bases matching TRBD1. The CDR3 totals 13 residues. The germline CDR1 and CDR2 sequences are MNHEY and SVGAGI. V lost 6 bases, J lost 6 bases, and 6 bases stayed unmatched. The CDR3 nucleotides read TGTGCCAGCAGCCCCAGGGGGCCGGCTGAAGCTTTCTTT. Protein product: CASSPRGPAEAFF.

This chain uses TRBV5-5 with TRBJ2-7; TRBD1 matches at 8 bases. Per the germline V gene, CDR1 is SGHKS and CDR2 is YYEKEE (reference sequence). CDR3 length: 15 residues. V was pared by 4 bases and J by 6 bases, with 12 bases of the junction left unmatched. The CDR3 DNA follows: TGTGCCAGCAGCAGTTTGAGACAGGGGCTGAGCGAGCAGTACTTC. It encodes CASSSLRQGLSEQYF.

The chain uses TRBV6-5 and TRBJ1-2, with D possibly matching TRBD1 (6 bases). The CDR3 is 14 amino acids. The germline V gene has CDR1 MNHEY and CDR2 SVGAGI. V was trimmed by 6 bases and J by 5 bases, leaving 16 bases between them. The CDR3 nucleotides read TGTGCCAGCAGCCACGAACCAGGACAGTATGGCTACACCTTC. Amino acids: CASSHEPGQYGYTF.

The chain is built from TRBV5-1 and TRBJ2-1, with D tentatively TRBD1 (6 bases). Germline assignment: CDR1 SGHRS and CDR2 YFSETQ. With 0 bases removed from V and 5 bases from J, the gap between germline ends came to 18 bases. This CDR3 is built from 17 residues. CDR3 coding DNA: TGCGCCAGCAGCTTGGGACTCGGACAAGACAGGAACAATGAGCAGTTCTTC. It translates to CASSLGLGQDRNNEQFF.

The rearrangement links TRBV9 to TRBJ2-7; possibly TRBD2 for D (5 bases). CDR1 and CDR2 from the germline V gene are SGDLS and YYNGEE. CDR3 length: 14 residues. The ends were cut back, 4 bases at V and 1 base at J, with 12 bases in the middle. CDR3 residues: CASSPYLASYEQYF. The CDR3 coding sequence is TGTGCCAGCAGCCCCTATTTAGCGTCCTACGAGCAGTACTTC.

The rearrangement links TRBV7-3 to TRBJ2-5, with D perhaps matching TRBD2 (6 bases). Germline-derived CDR1 and CDR2 are SGHTA and FQGTGA. The CDR3 totals 15 residues. V lost 5 bases to trimming and J lost 5 bases, with 18 bases between them. CDR3 DNA sequence: TGTGCCAGCAGCCCCCGGTTCGGGGGTGCGGAGACCCAGTACTTC. Translation gives CASSPRFGGAETQYF.

The chain couples TRBV11-1 to TRBJ2-5; D is ambiguous. The CDR3 consists of 12 residues. V lost 3 bases and J lost 4, with 6 bases in between. CDR1 and CDR2 from the germline V gene are SGHAT and FQDESV (reference sequence). CDR3 nucleotides: TGTGCCAGCAGCTTGGAGTTAGAGACCCAGTACTTC. Its protein product is CASSLELETQYF.

The V gene is TRBV28, the J gene TRBJ2-7; 15 bases match TRBD2. V gave up 1 base and J gave up 7 bases; unmatched junction bases: 5. This CDR3 has 16 residues. CDR1 and CDR2 from the germline V gene are MDHEN and SYDVKM. CDR3: CASSLLGLAGGGEQYF. CDR3 bases: TGTGCCAGCAGTTTATTGGGACTAGCGGGAGGAGGGGAGCAGTACTTC.

V and J are TRBV7-3 and TRBJ1-1; no clear D gene. The V and J ends lost 1 base and 1 base respectively, with 4 bases between them. This CDR3 region has 13 residues. The germline V gene has CDR1 SGHTA and CDR2 FQGTGA. The chain's CDR3 is CASSLIQNTEAFF. CDR3 in DNA: TGTGCCAGCAGCTTAATACAGAACACTGAAGCTTTCTTT.

The V and J genes are TRBV11-3 and TRBJ1-2; TRBD1 agrees at 8 bases. Germline loops: CDR1 SGHNT, CDR2 YENEEA. V lost 4 bases to trimming and J lost 4 bases; unmatched junction nucleotides: 8. The CDR3 has 15 residues. The CDR3 bases are TGTGCCAGCAGCTCTTCCAGGGGACAGGTCTATGGCTACACCTTC. Amino acid sequence: CASSSSRGQVYGYTF.

The rearrangement links TRBV20-1 to TRBJ1-1; D uncertain. Germline assignment: CDR1 DFQATT and CDR2 SNEGSKA (reference sequence). Trimming stripped 6 bases from V and 5 bases from J, with 10 bases between. This CDR3 spans 11 amino acids. The CDR3 region has the DNA TGCAGTGCAGGACGGGGTACTGAAGCTTTCTTT. It specifies CSAGRGTEAFF.

The chain has TRBV4-2 and TRBJ1-5; D is undetermined. Germline lookup yields CDR1 LGHNA and CDR2 YNFKEQ. V was cut by 0 bases and J by 1 base, with 7 bases left in between. The CDR3 loop spans 15 amino acids. The CDR3 region is CASSQERESNQPQHF. DNA for the CDR3: TGTGCCAGCAGCCAAGAGCGAGAAAGCAATCAGCCCCAGCATTTT.

This clone was counted a single time. The DNA for the CDR3 is TGTGCCAGCAGCTTAATAAGGGGTCGGAACACTGAAGCTTTCTTT. Translated: CASSLIRGRNTEAFF. The chain uses TRBV11-2 and TRBJ1-1, with D perhaps TRBD1 (5 bases). Per the germline V gene, CDR1 is SGHAT and CDR2 is FQNNGV. V shed 2 bases and J shed 1 base, with 11 bases lying between them. The CDR3 is 15 residues long. Filled out from reference TRBV11-2 and TRBJ1-1, the complete variable domain reads EAGVAQSPRYKIIEKRQSVAFWCNPISGHATLYWYQQILGQGPKLLIQFQNNGVVDDSQLPKDRFSAERLKGVDSTLKIQPAKLEDSAVYLCASSLIRGRNTEAFFGQGTRLTVV.

This chain's CDR3 is CASSLAGAVADTQYF. DNA of the CDR3: TGTGCCAGCAGCTTAGCGGGGGCTGTCGCAGATACGCAGTATTTT. The chain carries TRBV7-9 and TRBJ2-3; tentatively, D is TRBD1 (6 bases). The CDR3 runs 15 residues. V gave up 0 bases and J gave up 4 bases, with 11 bases separating them. From germline, CDR1 is SEHNR and CDR2 FQNEAQ (reference sequence).

Points on this clone: A junction end diverges from the germline sequence, so it may reflect a read error. The chain links TRBV7-7 to TRBJ2-1; D may be TRBD2 (6 bases). From germline, CDR1 is SSHAT and CDR2 FNYEAQ (reference sequence). The CDR3 is 14 amino acids. In DNA form, the CDR3 reads TGTGCTAGCAGCTCCCAGCCTGGGGGGAATGAGCAGTTCTTC. Protein product: CASSSQPGGNEQFF.

The chain has TRBV7-9 and TRBJ1-1; D is undetermined. V dropped 2 bases and J dropped 6 bases, with 19 bases sitting between them. This CDR3 contains 16 residues. Germline V gene data show CDR1 as SEHNR and CDR2 as FQNEAQ (reference sequence). For the CDR3, the DNA is TGTGCCAGCAGCTTATACCGGCTAACCGACGCGGCTGAAGCTTTCTTT. Protein product: CASSLYRLTDAAEAFF.